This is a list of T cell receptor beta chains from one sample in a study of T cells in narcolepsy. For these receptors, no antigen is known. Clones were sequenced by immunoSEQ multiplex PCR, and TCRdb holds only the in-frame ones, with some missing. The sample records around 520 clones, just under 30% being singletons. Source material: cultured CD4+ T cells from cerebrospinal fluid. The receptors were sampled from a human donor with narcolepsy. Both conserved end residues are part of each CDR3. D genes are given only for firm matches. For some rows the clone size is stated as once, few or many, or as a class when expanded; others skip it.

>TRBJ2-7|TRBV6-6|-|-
TGTGCCAGCAGCTTCGGGGAAAACCCGGACGGGCAGTACTTC
CASSFGENPDGQYF
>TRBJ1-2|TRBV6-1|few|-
TGTGCCAGCAGCAAACAGGGAACCAGACTTGACTACACCTTC
CASSKQGTRLDYTF
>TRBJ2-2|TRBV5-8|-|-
TGTGCCAGCAGCCGCTCCGGAGGGGCAGGCACCGGGGAGCTGTTTTTT
CASSRSGGAGTGELFF
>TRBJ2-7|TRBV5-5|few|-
TGTGCCAGCAGCTTCGGGGAAAACCCGGACGGGCAGTACTTC
CASSFGENPDGQYF
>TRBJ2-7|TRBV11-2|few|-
TGTGCCAGCAGCTTCGGTGAAAACCCGGACTGGCAGTACTTC
CASSFGENPDWQYF
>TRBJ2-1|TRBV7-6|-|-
TGTGCCAGCAGCTTAGGGTCTCCGGGCCTTGGTGAGCAGTTCTTC
CASSLGSPGLGEQFF
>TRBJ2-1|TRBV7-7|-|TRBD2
TGTGCCAGCAGCTTAATAGCGGGAAGTAGTTACAATGAGCAGTTCTTC
CASSLIAGSSYNEQFF
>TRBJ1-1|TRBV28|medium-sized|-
TGTGCCAGCAGTTTAGAGGGACCCCTCATGAACACTGAAGCTTTCTTT
CASSLEGPLMNTEAFF
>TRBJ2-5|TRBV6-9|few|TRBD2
TGTGCCAGCAGTTACTCGGGGGGTCAAGAGACCCAGTACTTC
CASSYSGGQETQYF
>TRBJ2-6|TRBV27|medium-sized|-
TGTGCCAGCAGCCCGGGACTGACCTCTGGGGCCAACGTCCTGACTTTC
CASSPGLTSGANVLTF
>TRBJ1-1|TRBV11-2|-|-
TGTGCCAGCAGCCAATCGAGGACTGAAGCTTTCTTT
CASSQSRTEAFF
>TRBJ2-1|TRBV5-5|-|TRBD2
TGTGCCAGCAGCTTAGAAGAGACTAGCGGGATCGGGCGGCAGTTCTTC
CASSLEETSGIGRQFF
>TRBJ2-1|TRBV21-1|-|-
TGTGCCAGCAGTTTTTCCGTAGCTACACCATCCGACAATGAGCAGTTCTTC
CASSFSVATPSDNEQFF
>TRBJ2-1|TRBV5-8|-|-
TGTGCCAGCTCTCTCTACAATGAGCAGTTCTTC
CASSLYNEQFF
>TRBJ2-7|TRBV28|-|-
TGTACCAACAGTTCCCTCGGGACTCCATACGAGCAGTACTTC
CTNSSLGTPYEQYF
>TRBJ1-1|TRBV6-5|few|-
TGTGCCAGCAGCCGATGGAACGGACTCGGGGCTTTCTTT
CASSRWNGLGAFF
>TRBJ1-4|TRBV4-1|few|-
TGCGCCAGCAGCCCGCTGGGACCGACCGGTAATGAAAAACTGTTTTTT
CASSPLGPTGNEKLFF
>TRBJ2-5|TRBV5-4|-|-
TGCGCCAGCAGCCAACAATTCGGAGAGACCCAGTACTTC
CASSQQFGETQYF
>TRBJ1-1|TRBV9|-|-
TGTGCCAGCAGCCGATGGAACGGACTCGGGGCTTTCTTT
CASSRWNGLGAFF
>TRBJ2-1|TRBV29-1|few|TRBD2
TGCAGCGTTGCGCGGGGGCTAGCGGGAACTGGGGGGCAGTTCTTC
CSVARGLAGTGGQFF
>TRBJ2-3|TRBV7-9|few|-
TGTGCCAGCAGCCAAGGCGGAAACACAGATACGCAGTATTTT
CASSQGGNTDTQYF
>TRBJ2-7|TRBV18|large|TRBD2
TGTGCCAGCTCCACGAGCGGGAGTTGGGACGAGCAGTACTTC
CASSTSGSWDEQYF
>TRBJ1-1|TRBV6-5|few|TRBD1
TGTGCCAGCAGAACCGGGACAGGATCTCCTGAAGCTTTCTTT
CASRTGTGSPEAFF
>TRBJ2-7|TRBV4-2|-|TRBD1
TGTGCCAGCAGCCGTGACAGGGGCGAGCAGTACTTC
CASSRDRGEQYF
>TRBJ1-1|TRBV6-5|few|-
TGTGCCAGCAGCTCAACCCCGGGACGGAGTGAAGCTTTCTTT
CASSSTPGRSEAFF
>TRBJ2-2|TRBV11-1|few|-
TGTGCCAGCAGCCGCTCCGGAGGGGCAGGCACCGGGGAGCTGTTTTTT
CASSRSGGAGTGELFF
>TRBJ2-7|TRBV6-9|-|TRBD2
TGTGCCAGCAGTTACTCGTTTCTAGCGGGAGTCGAGCAGTACTTC
CASSYSFLAGVEQYF
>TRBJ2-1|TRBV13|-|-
TGTGCCAGCTCTCTCTACAATGAGCAGTTCTTC
CASSLYNEQFF
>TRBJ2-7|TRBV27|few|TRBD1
TGTGCCAGCAGCCGTGACAGGGGCGAGCAGTACTTC
CASSRDRGEQYF
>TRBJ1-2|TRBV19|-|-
TGTGCCATCCGCCTAGGGGAACGTGGCTACACCTTC
CAIRLGERGYTF
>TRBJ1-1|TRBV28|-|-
TGTGCCAGCAGTTTTACGACCGGGTTGACTGAAGCTTTCTTT
CASSFTTGLTEAFF
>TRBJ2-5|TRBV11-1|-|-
TGTGCCAGCAGCTTCGGGCCGAGGGGAGAGACCCAGTACTTC
CASSFGPRGETQYF
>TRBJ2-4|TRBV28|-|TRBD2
TGTGCCAGCAGTCCGGGAGGTGTAGCGGGAAGGATAGCCAAAAACATTCAGTACTTC
CASSPGGVAGRIAKNIQYF
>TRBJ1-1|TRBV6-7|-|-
TGTGCCAGCAGTTACCCCGAGGGGACTGAAGCTTTCTTT
CASSYPEGTEAFF
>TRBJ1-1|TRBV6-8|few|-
TGTGCCAGCAGTTACCCCGAGGGGACTGAAGCTTTCTTT
CASSYPEGTEAFF
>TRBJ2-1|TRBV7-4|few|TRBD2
TGTGCCAGCAGCTTAACGTGGACTAGCGGGAACAATGAGCAGTTCTTC
CASSLTWTSGNNEQFF
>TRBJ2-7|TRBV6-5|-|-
TGTGCCAGCAGTTACTCCACCGGGAACGAGCAGTACTTC
CASSYSTGNEQYF
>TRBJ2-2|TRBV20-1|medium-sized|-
TGCAGTGCTGGACCCGGGGAGCTGTTTTTT
CSAGPGELFF
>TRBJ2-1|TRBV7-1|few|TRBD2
TGTGCCAGCAGCTTAGAAGAGACTAGCGGGATCGGGCGGCAGTTCTTC
CASSLEETSGIGRQFF
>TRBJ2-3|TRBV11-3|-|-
TGTGCCAGCAGCTTCACAGCTAGCACAGATACGCAGTATTTT
CASSFTASTDTQYF
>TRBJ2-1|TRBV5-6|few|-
TGTGCCAGCAGCTTAGGGTCTCCGGGCCTTGGTGAGCAGTTCTTC
CASSLGSPGLGEQFF
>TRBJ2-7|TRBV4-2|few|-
TGTGCCAGCAGCTTCGGGGAAAACCCGGACGGGCAGTACTTC
CASSFGENPDGQYF
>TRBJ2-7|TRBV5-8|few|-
TGTGCCAGCAGCTTCGGGGAAAACCCGGACGGGCAGTACTTC
CASSFGENPDGQYF
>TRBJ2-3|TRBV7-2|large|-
TGTGCCAGCAGCTTCACAGCTAGCACAGATACGCAGTATTTT
CASSFTASTDTQYF
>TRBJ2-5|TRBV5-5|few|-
TGCGCCAGCAGCCAACAATTCGGAGAGACCCAGTACTTC
CASSQQFGETQYF
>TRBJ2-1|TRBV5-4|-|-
TGTGCCAGCAGTGAATTCCCTTTCGGGGGGCAGTTCTTC
CASSEFPFGGQFF
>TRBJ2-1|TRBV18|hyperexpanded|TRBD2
TGTGCCAGCTCACCCAGACTAGCGGGAGTCCATGAGCAGTTCTTC
CASSPRLAGVHEQFF
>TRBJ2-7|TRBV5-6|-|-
TGTGCCAGCTGGTTGTGGCAGGTCAATGCCATACGAGGGCAGTACTTC
CASWLWQVNAIRGQYF
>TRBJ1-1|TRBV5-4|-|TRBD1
TGTGCCAGCAGCTTCCCCGGACAGGGGTCGAGGACTGAAGCTTTCTTT
CASSFPGQGSRTEAFF
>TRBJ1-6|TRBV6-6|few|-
TGTGCCATCGGATCGAGGGGGAATTCACCCCTCCACTTT
CAIGSRGNSPLHF
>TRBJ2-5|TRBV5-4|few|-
TGTGCCAGCAGCTTCGGGCCGAGGGGAGAGACCCAGTACTTC
CASSFGPRGETQYF
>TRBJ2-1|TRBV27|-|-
TGTGCCAGCAGTGAATTCCCTTTCGGGGGGCAGTTCTTC
CASSEFPFGGQFF
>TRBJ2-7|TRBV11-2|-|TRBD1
TGTGCCAGTAGCCGTGACAGGGGCGAGCAGCACTTC
CASSRDRGEQHF
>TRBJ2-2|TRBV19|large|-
TGTGCCAGTAGTATAGAGGGAACCGGGGAGCTGTTTTTT
CASSIEGTGELFF